A single sample gave rise to the 23 T cell receptor beta chains below, sequenced in a study of beta chain features in type 1 diabetes. Investigators reverse transcribed all isolated RNA, so they sequenced expressed TCRB transcripts. The method was immunoSEQ multiplex PCR; TCRdb's version includes in-frame clones alone and lacks a portion of them. In the table there are some 410,000 clones, approximately 10% of which are singletons. Source material: naive CD4+ T cells from blood. These receptors originate from a woman aged 18 to 35 in good health.

J is TRBJ2-2 and V is TRBV11-1, with TRBD1 matching over 7 bases. The CDR3 is 15 residues long. The V gene's germline CDR1 is SGHAT and CDR2 FQDESV (reference sequence). V was clipped by 7 bases and J by 4 bases; unmatched bases: 9. CDR3 protein: CASTPRDSSTGELFF. CDR3 DNA sequence: TGTGCCAGCACCCCACGGGACAGCTCCACCGGGGAGCTGTTTTTT.

This clone was observed a handful of times. CDR3 sequence reads: CAIGGTVYEQYV. CDR3 sequence (DNA): TGTGCCATCGGGGGGACGGTCTACGAGCAGTACGTC. The gene calls are TRBV10-3 and TRBJ2-7; D possibly corresponds to TRBD2 (6 bases). Trimming took 8 bases from V and 3 from J, leaving 11 bases between them. This CDR3 comprises 12 residues. Germline V lookup: CDR1 ENHRY, CDR2 SYGVKD.

There are a few counts of this clone. The chain couples TRBV9 to TRBJ1-1, with D unresolved. The germline CDR1 and CDR2 sequences are SGDLS and YYNGEE. The CDR3 runs to 13 residues. V lost 0 bases, J lost 8 bases, and 11 bases lay in between. The DNA of the CDR3 is TGTGCCAGCAGCGTAGGGGGATTAAACGAAGCTTTCTTT. This sequence encodes CASSVGGLNEAFF.

The chain is built from TRBV2 and TRBJ2-1; 8 nucleotides align to TRBD2. CDR1 and CDR2 from the germline V gene are SNHLY and FYNNEI. V was clipped by 2 bases and J by 1 base; unmatched bases: 4. The CDR3 totals 16 residues. CDR3 DNA sequence: TGTGCCAGCAGTGAATTAGCGGGATTTTCCTACAATGAGCAGTTCTTC. This encodes CASSELAGFSYNEQFF.

For this clone: This sequence may be a read error, since a much larger clone differs from it by one base. The chain uses TRBV5-1 and TRBJ2-5, with D uncertain. The CDR3 has 11 amino acids. Germline-derived CDR1 and CDR2 are SGHRS and YFSETQ. The ends were cut back, 3 bases at V and 5 bases at J, with 5 bases in the middle. The CDR3 reads CASSSGETQYF. The CDR3 DNA is TGCGCCAGCAGCTCCGGGGAGACCCAGTACTTC.

The chain joins TRBV5-4 to TRBJ2-5; D is unresolved. CDR3 length: 13 residues. Germline CDR1 is SGHNT and CDR2 is YYREEE (reference sequence). With 1 base removed from V and 3 bases from J, the gap between germline ends came to 7 bases. In nucleotides, the CDR3 is TGTGCCAGCAGCTTGCGGGCTGAAGAGACCCAGTACTTC. Translated, it gives CASSLRAEETQYF. The full variable domain, in which reference TRBV5-4 and TRBJ2-5 provide the parts outside the CDR3, is ETGVTQSPTHLIKTRGQQVTLRCSSQSGHNTVSWYQQALGQGPQFIFQYYREEENGRGNFPPRFSGLQFPNYSSELNVNALELDDSALYLCASSLRAEETQYFGPGTRLLVL.

There are a few counts of this clone. The V call is TRBV5-1, the J call TRBJ2-3, with 13 bases that match TRBD2. J gave up 2 bases and V 3 bases, and 9 bases lay outside the gene matches. CDR3 length: 18 residues. In germline, CDR1 is SGHRS, CDR2 YFSETQ. The CDR3 protein is CASSSWTSGGGNTDTQYF. The CDR3 region has the DNA TGCGCCAGCAGCTCCTGGACTAGCGGGGGCGGGAACACAGATACGCAGTATTTT.

Remarks on this clone: The same CDR3 can be traced to other DNA sequences in this sample. The chain links TRBV5-1 to TRBJ2-2, with D uncertain. The CDR3 totals 14 residues. CDR1 SGHRS and CDR2 YFSETQ come from the germline V gene. With 0 bases removed from V and 1 base from J, the gap between germline ends came to 4 bases. The chain's CDR3 is CASSLGQNTGELFF. CDR3 sequence (DNA): TGCGCCAGCAGCTTGGGGCAGAACACCGGGGAGCTGTTTTTT. Full variable domain (outside the CDR3, taken from reference TRBV5-1 and TRBJ2-2): KAGVTQTPRYLIKTRGQQVTLSCSPISGHRSVSWYQQTPGQGLQFLFEYFSETQRNKGNFPGRFSGRQFSNSRSEMNVSTLELGDSALYLCASSLGQNTGELFFGEGSRLTVL.

This clone was detected a few times. The chain carries TRBV7-8 and TRBJ2-3; D is possibly TRBD2 (5 bases). CDR1 and CDR2 (germline): SGHVS, FQNEAQ. V gave up 5 bases and J gave up 5 bases, with 8 bases separating them. The CDR3 loop spans 12 amino acids. CDR3 nucleotides: TGTGCCAGCAGCACCGGGGTAGATACGCAGTATTTT. Its translation: CASSTGVDTQYF.

This clone has more than one count but fewer than ten. This rearrangement joins TRBV5-1 to TRBJ2-5; weak D call: TRBD1 (6 bases). Germline assignment: CDR1 SGHRS and CDR2 YFSETQ. This CDR3 is 14 amino acids long. V was pared by 4 bases and J by 1 base, with 11 bases between. Here the CDR3 DNA reads TGCGCCAGCAGCGGTTCGACAGGCCAAGAGACCCAGTACTTC. This codes for CASSGSTGQETQYF.

The V call is TRBV15, the J call TRBJ2-4; TRBD2 matches 7 bases. Per germline, CDR1 LNHNV and CDR2 YYDKDF (reference sequence). This CDR3 spans 16 amino acids. The trim removed 1 base at V and 0 bases at J, leaving 3 bases unmatched. In DNA, the CDR3 is TGTGCCACCAGCAGAGGAGCGGGACTAGCCAAAAACATTCAGTACTTC. It is translated as CATSRGAGLAKNIQYF. Together with reference TRBV15 and TRBJ2-4, the CDR3 gives the full variable domain: DAMVIQNPRYQVTQFGKPVTLSCSQTLNHNVMYWYQQKSSQAPKLLFHYYDKDFNNEADTPDNFQSRRPNTSFCFLDIRSPGLGDTAMYLCATSRGAGLAKNIQYFGAGTRLSVL.

This clone was seen a few times. This chain connects TRBV30 to TRBJ2-3, with D perhaps being TRBD1 or TRBD2 (5 bases each). Germline V gene sequence: CDR1 GTSNPN, CDR2 SVGIG (reference sequence). V lost 4 bases and J 5 bases, leaving 19 bases between the germline ends. The CDR3 extends over 15 amino acids. The CDR3: CAWISGLKFEDTQYF. The CDR3 nucleotides read TGTGCCTGGATATCGGGGCTGAAGTTTGAAGATACGCAGTATTTT. Based on the CDR3 plus reference TRBV30 and TRBJ2-3, the full variable domain is SQTIHQWPATLVQPVGSPLSLECTVEGTSNPNLYWYRQAAGRGLQLLFYSVGIGQISSEVPQNLSASRPQDRQFILSSKKLLLSDSGFYLCAWISGLKFEDTQYFGPGTRLTVL.

This clone was observed a handful of times. The V gene is TRBV7-2, the J gene TRBJ2-7; 9 nucleotides line up with TRBD1. Germline lookup yields CDR1 SGHTA and CDR2 FQGNSA. The CDR3 extends over 13 amino acids. Germline trimming cut 2 bases from V and 8 bases from J; bases unmatched to any gene: 4. The chain's CDR3 is CASSLPGTGKQYV. In nucleotides, the CDR3 is TGTGCCAGCAGCTTACCGGGGACAGGGAAGCAGTACGTC.

This clone came up a few times. The V and J genes are TRBV7-9 and TRBJ1-2, with D tentatively TRBD1 (5 bases). V was shortened by 5 bases and J by 5 bases, with 9 bases between the two germline ends. Germline CDR1 is SEHNR and CDR2 is FQNEAQ (reference sequence). This CDR3 comprises 12 residues. CDR3 sequence (DNA): TGTGCCAGCAGCCTTGACAGATATGGCTACACCTTC. It is translated as CASSLDRYGYTF.

The chain is built from TRBV25-1 and TRBJ2-2; 9 bases are a match to TRBD1. CDR3 size: 17 residues. CDR1 is MGHDK, CDR2 SYGVNS, per germline. V dropped 4 bases and J dropped 4; count of bases not matched to a gene: 10. In DNA form, the CDR3 reads TGTGCCAGCAGTGCCACCCCGGGACAGGGTTCCACCGGGGAGCTGTTTTTT. It yields the protein CASSATPGQGSTGELFF.

In its sample, this clone was seen a few times. The genes are TRBV5-4 and TRBJ2-1; D remains unclear. This CDR3 comprises 14 residues. Trimming removed 4 bases from V and 0 bases from J, with 8 bases in between. CDR1 SGHNT and CDR2 YYREEE come from the germline V gene (reference sequence). The CDR3 loop reads CASSQPNSYNEQFF. In DNA form, the CDR3 reads TGTGCCAGCAGCCAGCCTAACTCCTACAATGAGCAGTTCTTC.

This rearrangement joins TRBV10-3 to TRBJ2-7; TRBD2 is a possible D gene (7 bases). Deletions cut 0 bases from V and 2 bases from J, with 11 bases between. Germline V gene data show CDR1 as ENHRY and CDR2 as SYGVKD. The CDR3 extends over 15 amino acids. DNA of the CDR3: TGTGCCATCAGTGAGTCGGCGGGGGCCACCTACGAGCAGTACTTC. Residues: CAISESAGATYEQYF.

The V and J genes are TRBV7-8 and TRBJ2-1, with a weak D call TRBD2 (5 bases). Germline V lookup: CDR1 SGHVS, CDR2 FQNEAQ. CDR3 size: 15 residues. V lost 5 bases and J 5 bases, leaving 16 bases between the germline ends. CDR3 bases: TGTGCCAGCAGCAAGACTACACCGCAAGACAATGAGCAGTTCTTC. Amino acid sequence: CASSKTTPQDNEQFF.

This clone came up a few times. This sequence joins TRBV7-9 and TRBJ2-7; D ambiguous. Trimming took off 8 bases at V and 2 bases at J, with 19 bases between the two ends. CDR1 is SEHNR and CDR2 is FQNEAQ in the germline V gene (reference sequence). CDR3 size: 15 residues. The CDR3 region is CASHCPVPSPYEQYV. DNA of the CDR3: TGTGCCAGCCACTGTCCTGTCCCTAGTCCCTACGAGCAGTACGTC.

The rearrangement links TRBV7-2 to TRBJ2-7; D remains unclear. Between the trimmed V and J ends, which lost 1 base and 3 bases, there was a span of 7 bases. The CDR3 loop spans 13 amino acids. Germline V gives CDR1 SGHTA, CDR2 FQGNSA. In DNA form, the CDR3 reads TGTGCCAGCAGCTTAGTGGCTAGCTACGAGCAGTACTTC. Translating it yields CASSLVASYEQYF. Full variable domain (outside the CDR3, taken from reference TRBV7-2 and TRBJ2-7): GAGVSQSPSNKVTEKGKDVELRCDPISGHTALYWYRQSLGQGLEFLIYFQGNSAPDKSGLPSDRFSAERTGGSVSTLTIQRTQQEDSAVYLCASSLVASYEQYFGPGTRLTVT.

The chain joins TRBV10-3 to TRBJ1-5, with D unresolved. The length of the CDR3 is 15 residues. Trimming pared 8 bases from V and 2 bases from J, leaving 16 bases between. Looked up from germline, CDR1 is ENHRY and CDR2 is SYGVKD. The CDR3 loop reads CAIGSPDPGNQPQHF. The DNA of the CDR3 is TGTGCCATCGGGTCTCCCGATCCTGGCAATCAGCCCCAGCATTTT.

This clone appeared a few times. The V call is TRBV6-6, the J call TRBJ2-4; D call uncertain. Germline assignment: CDR1 MNHNY and CDR2 SVGAGI (reference sequence). With 2 bases removed from V and 8 bases from J, the gap between germline ends came to 4 bases. The CDR3 is 11 amino acids. CDR3 sequence: CASSYVDIQYF. The CDR3 DNA is TGTGCCAGCAGTTACGTAGACATTCAGTACTTC.

This chain links TRBV4-1 with TRBJ2-4, with 7 bases matching TRBD1. CDR1 and CDR2 (germline): MGHRA, YSYEKL. This CDR3 spans 16 amino acids. The ends lost 1 base at V and 0 bases at J; junction bases unmatched: 3. Here the CDR3 DNA reads TGCGCCAGCAGCCAAGGGGACAGCTTAGCCAAAAACATTCAGTACTTC. Protein sequence: CASSQGDSLAKNIQYF.